The TCR beta chain described here comes from a study of T cells in Graves' hyperthyroidism and ophthalmopathy. The wider study: Staff took peripheral blood when the initial diagnosis was made, before any treatment began.

RNA transcripts gave rise to amplified TCR beta CDR3 regions. The HTBI set primed first-round TCR CDR3 RT-PCR. TCRdb independently ran MiXCR on the multiplex PCR reads; one entry per CDR3 protein. The sample has fewer than 250,000 distinct CDR3 sequences; around 17% are singletons. This clonotype was counted only a few times. Duration under 3 months, a NOSPECS grade of at least 4, and a Clinical Activity Score of at least 3 characterized the ophthalmopathy patients. Diagnostic assessment was based on clinical symptoms, serum thyroxine and TRAb, thyroid ultrasound and orbital computed tomography. The V gene lost 0 bases and the J gene lost 3 bases, with 12 bases spanning the gap. The CDR3 consists of 16 residues. CDR1 LGHNA and CDR2 YNFKEQ come from the germline V gene.

Sequenced sample: blood. The clonotype comes from a woman younger than 35 with Graves' ophthalmopathy. This chain joins TRBV4-2 and TRBJ1-5, with D unclear. CDR3 nucleotides: TGTGCCAGCAGCCAAGAACCCGGGCTCGACAATCAGCCCCAGCATTTT. Translating gives CASSQEPGLDNQPQHF.